This is a list of T cell receptor beta chains from one sample in a study of blood T cell repertoires in COVID-19. Sequencing used immunoSEQ multiplex PCR; TCRdb keeps in-frame clones, though not all of them. The sample lists under 95,000 clones, roughly 89% occurring once. The sequencing sample was made of peripheral blood. The receptors here all came from a man between 60 and 75 years old with acute or convalescent COVID-19. The CDR3 runs from the conserved cysteine through the conserved F or W. D genes are given only for firm matches. Size values are once, few and many counts, or a class for expanded clones, and some rows have none.

J gene: TRBJ2-1
V gene: TRBV27
D gene: TRBD1
clone size: NA
CDR3 DNA: TGTGCCAGCAGTTTAGGGACAGGGGGCAATGAGCAGTTCTTC
CDR3 protein: CASSLGTGGNEQFF

J gene: TRBJ1-2
V gene: TRBV5-6
D gene: TRBD1
clone size: NA
CDR3 DNA: TGTGCCAGCAGCTTGTTCAGAGGAGGACAGGGTGTTCGGGGCTACACCTTC
CDR3 protein: CASSLFRGGQGVRGYTF

J gene: TRBJ2-2
V gene: TRBV13
D gene: TRBD1
clone size: few
CDR3 DNA: TGTGCCAGCAGCCGGGACAGGGCCGGCGCCGGGGAGCTGTTTTTT
CDR3 protein: CASSRDRAGAGELFF

J gene: TRBJ1-1
V gene: TRBV25-1
D gene: NA
clone size: NA
CDR3 DNA: TGTGCCAGCAGTGAATATCCGGGAGCCAACACTGAAGCTTTCTTT
CDR3 protein: CASSEYPGANTEAFF

J gene: TRBJ2-2
V gene: TRBV3-1/TRBV3-2
D gene: TRBD2
clone size: NA
CDR3 DNA: TGTGCCAGCAGGTCTACTAGCGGGGACACCGGGGAGCTGTTTTTT
CDR3 protein: CASRSTSGDTGELFF

J gene: TRBJ2-1
V gene: TRBV6-6
D gene: TRBD2
clone size: once
CDR3 DNA: TGTGCCAGCACCGGGGGGTACAATGAGCAGTTCTTC
CDR3 protein: CASTGGYNEQFF

J gene: TRBJ2-1
V gene: TRBV4-1
D gene: NA
clone size: NA
CDR3 DNA: TGCGCCAGCAGCCAAGTGAACTTAGTGTCCTACAATGAGCAGTTCTTC
CDR3 protein: CASSQVNLVSYNEQFF

J gene: TRBJ1-1
V gene: TRBV6-5
D gene: TRBD1
clone size: NA
CDR3 DNA: TGTGCCAGCAGTTCCGGGACAGAGACTGAAGCTTTCTTT
CDR3 protein: CASSSGTETEAFF

J gene: TRBJ2-2
V gene: TRBV6-2/TRBV6-3
D gene: TRBD2
clone size: NA
CDR3 DNA: TGTGCCAGCAGTTACCCTCTTGGACTAGCGGGGGGCAGGGATACCGGGGAGCTGTTTTTT
CDR3 protein: CASSYPLGLAGGRDTGELFF

J gene: TRBJ1-5
V gene: TRBV12-3/TRBV12-4
D gene: NA
clone size: NA
CDR3 DNA: TGTGCCAGCAGTCGGGATAGCAATCAGCCCCAGCATTTT
CDR3 protein: CASSRDSNQPQHF

J gene: TRBJ1-2
V gene: TRBV3-1/TRBV3-2
D gene: NA
clone size: once
CDR3 DNA: TGTGCCAGCAGCCAAGGTTTAAGGCAGGGTGATGGCTACACCTTC
CDR3 protein: CASSQGLRQGDGYTF